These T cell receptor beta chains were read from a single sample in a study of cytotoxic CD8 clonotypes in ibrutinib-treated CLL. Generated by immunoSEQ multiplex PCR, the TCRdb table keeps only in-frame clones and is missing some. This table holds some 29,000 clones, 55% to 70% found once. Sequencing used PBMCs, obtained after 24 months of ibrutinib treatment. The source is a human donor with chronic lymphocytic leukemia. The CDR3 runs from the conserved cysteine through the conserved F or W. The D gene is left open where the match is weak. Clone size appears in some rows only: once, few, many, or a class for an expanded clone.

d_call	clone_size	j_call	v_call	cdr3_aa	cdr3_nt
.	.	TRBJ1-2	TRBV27	CASSFQGGGYTF	TGTGCCAGCAGTTTCCAGGGCGGTGGCTACACCTTC
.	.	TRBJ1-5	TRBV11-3	CASSWAGPTYINSNQPQHF	TGTGCCAGCAGCTGGGCGGGACCGACTTATATCAATAGCAATCAGCCCCAGCATTTT
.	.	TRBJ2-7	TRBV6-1	CASSEPGYEQYF	TGTGCCAGCAGTGAACCCGGGTACGAGCAGTACTTC
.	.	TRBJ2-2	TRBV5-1	CASTVGDTGELFF	TGCGCCAGCACCGTTGGAGACACCGGGGAGCTGTTTTTT
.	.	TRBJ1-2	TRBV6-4	CASSVYENGYTF	TGTGCCAGCAGTGTGTATGAGAATGGCTACACCTTC
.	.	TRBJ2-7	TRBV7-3	CASSLHPAGVPYEQYF	TGTGCCAGCAGCTTACACCCGGCAGGGGTACCCTACGAGCAGTACTTC
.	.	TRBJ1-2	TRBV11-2	CASSLDQARYTF	TGTGCCAGCAGCTTAGATCAGGCGCGCTACACCTTC
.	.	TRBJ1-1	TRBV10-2	CASSGGFEAFF	TGCGCCAGCAGTGGAGGGTTTGAAGCTTTCTTT
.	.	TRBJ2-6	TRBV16	CASSPPIYMSGVTSGANVLTF	TGTGCCAGCTCCCCGCCAATTTATATGTCCGGTGTCACATCTGGGGCCAACGTCCTGACTTTC
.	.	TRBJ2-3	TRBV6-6	CASSGLRGDTQYF	TGTGCCAGCAGTGGCCTCCGAGGAGATACGCAGTATTTT
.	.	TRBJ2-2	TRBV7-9	CASSLRDSPTGELFF	TGTGCCAGCAGCTTACGAGACAGTCCCACCGGGGAGCTGTTTTTT
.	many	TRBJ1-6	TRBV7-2	CASSPWTVYNSPLHF	TGTGCCAGCAGCCCGTGGACCGTATATAATTCACCCCTCCACTTT
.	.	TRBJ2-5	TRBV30	CAWSAWGTPRETQYF	TGTGCCTGGAGTGCCTGGGGCACGCCAAGGGAGACCCAGTACTTC
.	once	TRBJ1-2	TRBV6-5	CASIQQGFHGYTF	TGTGCCAGCATCCAACAGGGTTTCCATGGCTACACCTTC
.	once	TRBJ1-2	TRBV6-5	CASRKDRLYGYTF	TGTGCCAGCAGGAAAGACAGACTCTATGGCTACACCTTC
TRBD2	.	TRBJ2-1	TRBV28	CASSSARGGSYNEQFF	TGTGCCAGCAGCTCAGCGCGGGGGGGCTCCTACAATGAGCAGTTCTTC
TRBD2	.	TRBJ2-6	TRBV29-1	CSVIPLGSGGSGANVLTF	TGCAGCGTTATCCCGCTCGGTAGCGGGGGGTCTGGGGCCAACGTCCTGACTTTC
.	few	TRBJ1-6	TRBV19	CASSILPGVNSPLHF	TGTGCCAGTAGTATCCTCCCAGGGGTAAATTCACCCCTCCACTTT